This T cell receptor (beta chain) originates from a study of T cell responses to AZD1222 COVID-19 vaccine. Assay used: immunoSEQ multiplex PCR; TCRdb lists only in-frame clones, some missing. The repertoire has some 170,000 clones, roughly nine tenths of them found once; the top ten carry 1.5% to 2%. CDR3 length: 15 residues. The germline gives CDR1 MDHEN, CDR2 SYDVKM. V was cut by 3 bases and J by 1 base, with 12 bases left in between. Worth noting for this clone: Antigen unknown.

Findings and limits, study-wide: Only after the peak T cell response were repertoires sampled. Among AZD1222 vaccinees, only 5 to 7 were seropositive at baseline.

The sequencing used peripheral blood, collected on day 0 of AZD1222 vaccination. V is TRBV28 and J is TRBJ2-5; TRBD1 or TRBD2 may be the D gene (5 bases each). The source of this sequence is an adult in good health. The CDR3 nucleotides are TGTGCCAGCAGTTTCCGGGACCCGGGCCAAGAGACCCAGTACTTC. It is translated as CASSFRDPGQETQYF.